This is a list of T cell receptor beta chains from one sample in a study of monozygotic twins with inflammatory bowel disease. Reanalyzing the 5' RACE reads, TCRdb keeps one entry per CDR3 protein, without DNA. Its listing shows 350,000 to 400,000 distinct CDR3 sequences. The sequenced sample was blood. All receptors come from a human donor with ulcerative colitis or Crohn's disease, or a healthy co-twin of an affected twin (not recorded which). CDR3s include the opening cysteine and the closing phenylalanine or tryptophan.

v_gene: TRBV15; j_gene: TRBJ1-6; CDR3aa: CATSRADSSPLHF
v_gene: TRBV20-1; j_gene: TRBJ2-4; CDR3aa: CSATSGTAKNIQYF
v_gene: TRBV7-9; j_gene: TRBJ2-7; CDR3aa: CASSLAGTGEQYF
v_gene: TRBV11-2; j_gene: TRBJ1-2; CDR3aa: CASILSGGVYGYTF
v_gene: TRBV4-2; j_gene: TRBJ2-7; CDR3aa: CASSQPGTGGYEQYF
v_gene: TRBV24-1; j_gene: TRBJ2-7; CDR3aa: CATSRGTGVYEQYF
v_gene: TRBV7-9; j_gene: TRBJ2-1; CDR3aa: CASSLRDRGHEQFF
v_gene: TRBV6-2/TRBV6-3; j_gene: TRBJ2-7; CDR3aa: CASSYPTGAPYEQYF
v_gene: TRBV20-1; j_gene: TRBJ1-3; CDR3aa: CSARKWMGNTIYF
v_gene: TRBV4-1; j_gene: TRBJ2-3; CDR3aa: CASSQAFIMRQYF
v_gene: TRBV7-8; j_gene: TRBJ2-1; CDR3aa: CASSPELAGAILSTYNEQFF
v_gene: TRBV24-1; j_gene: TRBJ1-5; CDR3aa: CATSDWGDQPQHF
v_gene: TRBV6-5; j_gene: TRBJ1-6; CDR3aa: CASSYRTGVYNSPLHF
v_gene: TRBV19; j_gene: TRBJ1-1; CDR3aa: CASATGALNTEAFF
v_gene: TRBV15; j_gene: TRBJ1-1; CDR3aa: CATSRGQPGPGNTEAFF
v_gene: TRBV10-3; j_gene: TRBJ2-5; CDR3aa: CAISELGGYQETQYF
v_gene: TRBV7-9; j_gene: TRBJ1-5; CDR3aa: CASTTDRPGQPQHF
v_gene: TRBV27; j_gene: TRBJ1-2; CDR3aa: CASSFRGTGANYGYTF
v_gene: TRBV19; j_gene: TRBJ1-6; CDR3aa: CASSIFGARDSPLHF
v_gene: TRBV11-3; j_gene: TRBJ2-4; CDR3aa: CASSTQGFDIQYF
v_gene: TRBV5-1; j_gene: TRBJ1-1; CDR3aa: CASSLVAGPNTEAFF
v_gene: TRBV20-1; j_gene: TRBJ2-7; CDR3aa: CSARPSLAGGYEQYF
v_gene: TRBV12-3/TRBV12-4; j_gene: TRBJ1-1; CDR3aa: CASSQRQGNTEAFF
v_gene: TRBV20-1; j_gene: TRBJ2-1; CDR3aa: CSAISVPRSSYNEQFF
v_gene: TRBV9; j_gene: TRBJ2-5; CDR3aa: CASNLAGGRETQYF
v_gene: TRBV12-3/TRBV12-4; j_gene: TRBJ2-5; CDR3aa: CASSLARGFPGTQYF
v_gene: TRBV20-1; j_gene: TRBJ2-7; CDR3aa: CSARDNWHEQYF
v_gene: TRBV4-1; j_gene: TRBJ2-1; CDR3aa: CASSQLDSLFYNEEFF
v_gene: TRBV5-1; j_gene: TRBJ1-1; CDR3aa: CASRTKTAATEAFF
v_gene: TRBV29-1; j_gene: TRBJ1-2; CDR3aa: CSVMDSLYGYTF
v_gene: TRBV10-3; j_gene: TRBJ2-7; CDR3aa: CAISAGYEQYF
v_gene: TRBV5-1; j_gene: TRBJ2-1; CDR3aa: CASTIGGSEQFF
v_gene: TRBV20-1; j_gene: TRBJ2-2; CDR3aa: CSARAGVPNTGELFF
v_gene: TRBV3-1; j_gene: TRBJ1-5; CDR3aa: CASSHTRSNQPQHF
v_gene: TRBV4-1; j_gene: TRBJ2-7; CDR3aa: CASSQPISSTDYYEQYF
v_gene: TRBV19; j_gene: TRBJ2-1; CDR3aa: CASSSARGGLRGTNEQFF
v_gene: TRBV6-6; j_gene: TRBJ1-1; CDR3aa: CASSYDRGNTEAFF
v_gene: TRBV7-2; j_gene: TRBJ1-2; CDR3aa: CASSLQRGGYTF
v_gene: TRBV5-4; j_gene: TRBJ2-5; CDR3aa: CASSLEGGTETQYF